One sample yielded the 18 T cell receptor beta chains listed below, sequenced in a study of T cell repertoires in cytomegalovirus infection. TCRdb itself ran the reads through MiXCR, one entry per CDR3 protein. The repertoire consists of 300,000 or so distinct CDR3 sequences, with under 30% occurring once and the leading ten covering 11% to 15%. Sequenced sample: PBMCs. These receptors were obtained from a human donor in good health (CMV status not recorded). Some clones in this sample may be carry-over from other donors' samples.

Only a few counts were recorded for this clonotype. V and J are TRBV28 and TRBJ1-1; TRBD1 might be the D (6 bases). Germline V gives CDR1 MDHEN, CDR2 SYDVKM. The V and J ends lost 2 bases and 5 bases respectively, with 15 bases between them. This CDR3 is built from 15 residues. The CDR3 bases are TGTGCCAGCAGTTTACTTGGGGGGCGGCATACTGAAGCTTTCTTT. It translates to CASSLLGGRHTEAFF.

Many counts were recorded for this clonotype. J is TRBJ2-2 and V is TRBV7-3; D gene uncertain. CDR1 is SGHTA, CDR2 FQGTGA, per germline. The CDR3 runs 14 residues. The V end was cut by 0 bases, the J end by 8 bases, with 10 bases between. The CDR3 region is CASSLTPVPGELFF. The CDR3 nucleotides are TGTGCCAGCAGCTTAACGCCCGTACCGGGGGAGCTGTTTTTT.

This clonotype has a handful of counts. The chain is built from TRBV6-6 and TRBJ1-1, with a tentative D call TRBD1 (5 bases). Germline V CDR1 and CDR2: MNHNY, SVGAGI (reference sequence). The ends were cut back, 8 bases at V and 4 bases at J, with 17 bases in the middle. The length of the CDR3 is 14 residues. For the CDR3, the DNA is TGTGCCAGCTACGTTTTAGGGGTGACCACTGAAGCTTTCTTT. It yields the protein CASYVLGVTTEAFF.

This clonotype was detected only a few times. This chain joins TRBV5-6 and TRBJ2-1, with D perhaps TRBD1 or TRBD2 (6 bases each). Looked up from germline, CDR1 is SGHDT and CDR2 is YYEEEE. Trimming shortened V by 2 bases and J by 6 bases, and 12 bases separated the two germline ends. This CDR3 spans 14 amino acids. CDR3 loop: CASSFGGPGNEQFF. CDR3 DNA sequence: TGTGCCAGCAGCTTTGGGGGGCCAGGCAATGAGCAGTTCTTC.

The CDR3 reads CSAREVAGRYEQYF. The CDR3 coding sequence is TGCAGTGCTAGAGAGGTAGCGGGACGCTACGAGCAGTACTTC. This chain connects TRBV20-1 to TRBJ2-7, with TRBD2 matching 8 bases. The germline V gene has CDR1 DFQATT and CDR2 SNEGSKA (reference sequence). The CDR3 contains 14 residues. V gave up 0 bases and J gave up 3 bases; unmatched junction bases: 4.

This clonotype has ten or more counts. The chain joins TRBV7-2 to TRBJ1-5, with D tentatively TRBD1 (5 bases). The V end lost 6 bases, the J end lost 2 bases, and 8 bases lay between the germline ends. This CDR3 spans 13 amino acids. Germline V lookup: CDR1 SGHTA, CDR2 FQGNSA. This CDR3 reads CASSGGGNQPQHF. The CDR3 DNA reads as TGTGCCAGCAGTGGGGGAGGCAATCAGCCCCAGCATTTT.

The chain links TRBV28 to TRBJ1-6; 7 bases fit TRBD1. This CDR3 region has 13 residues. Germline V gene lookup returns CDR1 MDHEN and CDR2 SYDVKM. V lost 8 bases and J lost 5; bases outside the gene matches: 3. The CDR3 loop is CASYRGDNSPLHF. Written as DNA, the CDR3 is TGTGCCAGCTACAGGGGAGATAATTCACCCCTCCACTTT.

The chain joins TRBV18 to TRBJ1-6; D is undetermined. V lost 3 bases, J lost 7 bases, and 16 bases lay in between. Germline assignment: CDR1 KGHSH and CDR2 LQKENI. The length of the CDR3 is 16 residues. The CDR3 sequence: CASSPHKMTENSPLHF. In DNA, the CDR3 is TGTGCCAGCTCACCGCACAAAATGACGGAAAATTCACCCCTCCACTTT.

This clonotype was detected once. CDR3 sequence: CASSFLTSGAPKFF. As DNA, the CDR3 is TGTGCCAGCAGTTTTTTAACTAGCGGTGCCCCCAAGTTCTTC. This chain joins TRBV27 and TRBJ2-1; 8 positions match TRBD2. Losses at the gene ends were 3 bases for V and 14 bases for J; bases not matched to a gene: 12. This CDR3 is built from 14 residues. Germline V gene sequence: CDR1 MNHEY, CDR2 SMNVEV (reference sequence).

The V call is TRBV19, the J call TRBJ1-5; a possible D gene is TRBD1 (5 bases). Germline lookup yields CDR1 LNHDA and CDR2 SQIVND (reference sequence). Trimming removed 4 bases at V and 2 bases at J, with 12 bases between. The CDR3 totals 15 residues. The CDR3 nucleotides read TGTGCCAGTAGTACCGCGACGGGGGGCAATCAGCCCCAGCATTTT. Its protein is CASSTATGGNQPQHF.

This sequence joins TRBV5-1 and TRBJ1-1, with 8 bases identical to TRBD1. CDR1 SGHRS and CDR2 YFSETQ come from the germline V gene. The ends lost 4 bases at V and 7 bases at J; junction bases unmatched: 12. CDR3 size: 15 residues. CDR3 sequence reads: CASSQGAGKTFEAFF. In DNA form, the CDR3 reads TGCGCCAGCAGCCAGGGGGCGGGAAAAACCTTTGAAGCTTTCTTT.

This clonotype came up a few times. The rearrangement joins TRBV7-2 to TRBJ2-1; D not certain. Trimming removed 1 base from V and 10 bases from J, with 8 bases in between. CDR1 is SGHTA and CDR2 is FQGNSA in the germline V gene. The CDR3 extends over 12 amino acids. Here the CDR3 DNA reads TGTGCCAGCAGCTTAGTTGTCTGGGAGCAGTTCTTC. As protein: CASSLVVWEQFF.

The chain couples TRBV11-2 to TRBJ2-7; 9 nucleotides align to TRBD1. V shed 6 bases, J shed 4 bases, and the junction held 7 bases outside the gene matches. The CDR3 extends over 14 amino acids. Germline lookup yields CDR1 SGHAT and CDR2 FQNNGV. CDR3 in amino acids: CASRWDREEYEQYF. As DNA, the CDR3 is TGTGCCAGCAGGTGGGACAGGGAGGAGTACGAGCAGTACTTC.

This clonotype was counted between two and nine times. The chain couples TRBV11-2 to TRBJ2-7; D remains ambiguous. CDR3 length equals 14 residues. The V gene lost 6 bases and the J gene lost 5 bases, with 17 bases spanning the gap. The V gene's germline CDR1 is SGHAT and CDR2 FQNNGV. CDR3: CASSSDTPDDEQYF. CDR3 coding DNA: TGTGCCAGCAGTTCCGATACTCCAGATGACGAGCAGTACTTC.

V gene TRBV5-1 combines with J gene TRBJ1-1; D perhaps matches TRBD1 (6 bases). The CDR3 extends over 15 amino acids. The V and J ends lost 3 bases and 1 base respectively, with 13 bases between them. CDR1 is SGHRS and CDR2 is YFSETQ in the germline V gene. The chain's CDR3 is CASSWGAGENTEAFF. The CDR3 region has the DNA TGCGCCAGCAGCTGGGGGGCAGGGGAGAACACTGAAGCTTTCTTT.

This clonotype has at least ten counts. The CDR3 DNA reads TGTGCCAGCAGCTCGGTAAGCTCCTACAATGAGCAGTTCTTC. Amino acid sequence: CASSSVSSYNEQFF. The chain joins TRBV7-3 to TRBJ2-1, with D uncertain. CDR1 SGHTA and CDR2 FQGTGA come from the germline V gene. Trimming stripped 4 bases from V and 0 bases from J, with 7 bases between. The CDR3 loop spans 14 amino acids.

This clonotype has ten or more counts. The chain recombines TRBV29-1 with TRBJ2-7; 9 nucleotides line up with TRBD1. Germline V lookup: CDR1 SQVTM, CDR2 ANQGSEA. V lost 6 bases and J lost 1; bases outside the gene matches: 10. The CDR3 sequence is 15 residues long. In DNA, the CDR3 is TGCAGCGTCGGCGGTTCCGGGACAGGGTCCTACGAGCAGTACTTC. Its translation is CSVGGSGTGSYEQYF.

This clonotype was recorded many times. V gene TRBV28 combines with J gene TRBJ2-2, with 9 bases aligning to TRBD1. Germline trimming cut 7 bases from V and 6 bases from J; bases unmatched to any gene: 15. From germline, CDR1 is MDHEN and CDR2 SYDVKM. This CDR3 has 17 residues. CDR3 sequence reads: CASTPRAGQGRSGELFF. The CDR3 DNA reads TGTGCCAGCACCCCAAGGGCGGGACAGGGAAGGTCCGGGGAGCTGTTTTTT.